A single sample gave rise to the 15 T cell receptor beta chains below, sequenced in a study of T cell responses to AZD1222 COVID-19 vaccine. TCRdb's table, derived via immunoSEQ multiplex PCR, lists solely in-frame clones and lacks some. The sample contains around 160,000 clones, over 75% of which appear only once. Material: peripheral blood, obtained on day 0 of AZD1222 vaccination. The receptors were gathered from an adult in good health.

The rearrangement joins TRBV2 to TRBJ2-1; TRBD2 matches at 8 bases. V trimming: 5 bases; J trimming: 4 bases; junction bases outside the gene matches: 13. The CDR3 spans 17 residues. Per germline, CDR1 SNHLY and CDR2 FYNNEI. The DNA of the CDR3 is TGTGCCAGCAGTCTTACGCGGGGGGCCAACAGGTACAATGAGCAGTTCTTC. As protein: CASSLTRGANRYNEQFF.

This chain links TRBV7-8 with TRBJ2-1; TRBD2 agrees at 10 bases. The CDR3 is 11 amino acids. V gave up 4 bases and J gave up 14 bases; unmatched junction bases: 2. Germline V lookup: CDR1 SGHVS, CDR2 FQNEAQ. CDR3 in amino acids: CASSSSGGEFF. DNA for the CDR3: TGTGCCAGCAGCTCCAGCGGGGGGGAGTTCTTC. The entire variable domain, with the rest obtained from reference TRBV7-8 and TRBJ2-1, is as follows: GAGVSQSPRYKVAKRGQDVALRCDPISGHVSLFWYQQALGQGPEFLTYFQNEAQLDKSGLPSDRFFAERPEGSVSTLKIQRTQQEDSAVYLCASSSSGGEFFGPGTRLTVL.

The V call is TRBV5-4, the J call TRBJ2-7; no reliable D call. CDR3 length: 14 amino acids. The ends were cut back, 0 bases at V and 2 bases at J, with 9 bases in the middle. CDR1 and CDR2 from the germline V gene are SGHNT and YYREEE (reference sequence). CDR3 region: CASSLGRSTYEQYF. CDR3 bases: TGTGCCAGCAGCTTGGGCAGGTCCACCTACGAGCAGTACTTC.

V is TRBV28 and J is TRBJ2-1, with 8 bases that match TRBD1. Per the germline V gene, CDR1 is MDHEN and CDR2 is SYDVKM. The V gene end was trimmed by 6 bases and the J gene end by 6 bases; junction bases not matched to a gene: 13. The CDR3 runs 16 residues. The CDR3 sequence is CASRRQGKNRRNEQFF. DNA for the CDR3: TGTGCCAGCAGAAGACAGGGGAAGAACAGACGCAATGAGCAGTTCTTC.

The V and J genes are TRBV11-2 and TRBJ2-1; D remains ambiguous. This CDR3 spans 16 amino acids. In germline, CDR1 is SGHAT, CDR2 FQNNGV. V lost 4 bases and J lost 4, with 17 bases in between. In DNA form, the CDR3 reads TGTGCCAGCAGCTCCTTTGGGCTCCGGAGTTACAATGAGCAGTTCTTC. It is translated as CASSSFGLRSYNEQFF.

This chain links TRBV15 with TRBJ1-4; no clear D. CDR3 length equals 14 residues. The germline V gene encodes CDR1 LNHNV and CDR2 YYDKDF (reference sequence). Trimming left V 0 bases short and J 4 bases short, with 6 bases between. This CDR3 is CATSRDADNEKLFF. The DNA for the CDR3 is TGTGCCACCAGCAGAGATGCGGATAATGAAAAACTGTTTTTT.

This clone was detected once. The J gene is TRBJ2-5, the V gene TRBV18, with a weak D call TRBD2 (6 bases). CDR1 and CDR2 (germline): KGHSH, LQKENI. V dropped 1 base and J dropped 7 bases, with 19 bases sitting between them. The CDR3 sequence is 16 residues long. CDR3 bases: TGTGCCAGCTCACCACGGAGGGACCGGGACTTTGGGACCCAGTACTTC. Amino acids: CASSPRRDRDFGTQYF.

The gene calls are TRBV10-3 and TRBJ2-7; D possibly matches TRBD1 or TRBD2 (5 bases each). The CDR3 loop spans 14 amino acids. Germline V CDR1 and CDR2: ENHRY, SYGVKD. Trimming removed 10 bases from V and 2 bases from J, with 18 bases in between. The CDR3 here is CATFTGTDTYEQYF. CDR3 DNA sequence: TGTGCCACTTTCACCGGGACCGACACCTACGAGCAGTACTTC.

This clone has just one count. This chain uses TRBV7-2 with TRBJ1-6; no definite D call. The CDR3 is 15 amino acids. Trimming took off 5 bases at V and 6 bases at J, with 14 bases between the two ends. Germline CDR1 SGHTA, CDR2 FQGNSA. CDR3 region: CASSPTGVPNSPLHF. CDR3 nucleotide sequence: TGTGCCAGCAGCCCAACGGGTGTTCCTAATTCACCCCTCCACTTT.

V is TRBV10-1 and J is TRBJ2-7; D is unresolved. V was shortened by 0 bases and J by 5 bases, with 11 bases between the two germline ends. Germline V gene sequence: CDR1 WNHNN, CDR2 SYGVQD (reference sequence). The CDR3 has 14 residues. CDR3 loop: CASSESISCHEQYF. The CDR3, as DNA: TGCGCCAGCAGTGAGTCGATATCGTGCCACGAGCAGTACTTC.

The J gene is TRBJ2-5, the V gene TRBV27; D remains ambiguous. The CDR3 runs to 11 residues. Germline CDR1 is MNHEY and CDR2 is SMNVEV (reference sequence). V dropped 4 bases and J dropped 7 bases, with 7 bases sitting between them. This chain's CDR3 is CASSSLGTQYF. The CDR3 DNA is TGTGCCAGCAGTTCCCTGGGGACCCAGTACTTC.

This chain uses TRBV6-6 with TRBJ1-2; the D gene is possibly TRBD1 (5 bases). Germline V gives CDR1 MNHNY, CDR2 SVGAGI (reference sequence). The CDR3 extends over 14 amino acids. The V end lost 0 bases, the J end lost 4 bases, and 9 bases lay between the germline ends. The CDR3 loop reads CASSYSHRTYGYTF. In DNA form, the CDR3 reads TGTGCCAGCAGTTACTCGCACAGGACCTATGGCTACACCTTC.

This chain uses TRBV4-3 with TRBJ2-2; D is possibly TRBD1 or TRBD2 (5 bases each). The V end lost 5 bases, the J end lost 1 base, and 11 bases lay between the germline ends. Germline CDR1 and CDR2: LGHNA and YSLEER. This CDR3 has 15 residues. The CDR3 DNA follows: TGCGCCAGCAGCGGGGGATCGTTGAACACCGGGGAGCTGTTTTTT. As protein: CASSGGSLNTGELFF.

For the CDR3, the DNA is TGCGCCAGCAGCCAAGGTCAACCATTAACATTAGCGGGAGGGCCCGGCAATGAGCAGTTCTTC. Amino acid sequence: CASSQGQPLTLAGGPGNEQFF. The chain carries TRBV4-3 and TRBJ2-1, with TRBD2 identical over 11 bases. CDR1 and CDR2 from the germline V gene are LGHNA and YSLEER. CDR3 length equals 21 residues. V gave up 1 base and J gave up 6 bases; unmatched junction bases: 20.

The chain links TRBV6-5 to TRBJ1-2, with D perhaps TRBD1 (5 bases). The CDR3 is 11 residues long. Germline-derived CDR1 and CDR2 are MNHEY and SVGAGI. Trimming stripped 7 bases from V and 5 bases from J, with 8 bases between. The CDR3 here is CASIGGYGYTF. CDR3 nucleotides: TGTGCCAGCATCGGGGGTTATGGCTACACCTTC.